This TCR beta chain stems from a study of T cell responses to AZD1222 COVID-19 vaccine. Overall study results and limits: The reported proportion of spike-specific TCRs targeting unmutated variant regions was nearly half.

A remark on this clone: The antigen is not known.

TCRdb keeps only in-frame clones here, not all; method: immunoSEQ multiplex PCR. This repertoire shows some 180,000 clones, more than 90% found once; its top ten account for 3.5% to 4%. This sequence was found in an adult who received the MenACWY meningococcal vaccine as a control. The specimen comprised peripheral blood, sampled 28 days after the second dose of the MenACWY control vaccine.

CDR3 protein: CASSPQGANEQFF. Here the CDR3 DNA reads TGTGCCAGCAGTCCGCAGGGGGCAAATGAGCAGTTCTTC. The rearrangement links TRBV28 to TRBJ2-1; 8 nucleotides agree with TRBD1. This CDR3 has 13 amino acids. J was trimmed by 7 bases and V by 5 bases; bases with no gene match: 4. The germline CDR1 and CDR2 sequences are MDHEN and SYDVKM.